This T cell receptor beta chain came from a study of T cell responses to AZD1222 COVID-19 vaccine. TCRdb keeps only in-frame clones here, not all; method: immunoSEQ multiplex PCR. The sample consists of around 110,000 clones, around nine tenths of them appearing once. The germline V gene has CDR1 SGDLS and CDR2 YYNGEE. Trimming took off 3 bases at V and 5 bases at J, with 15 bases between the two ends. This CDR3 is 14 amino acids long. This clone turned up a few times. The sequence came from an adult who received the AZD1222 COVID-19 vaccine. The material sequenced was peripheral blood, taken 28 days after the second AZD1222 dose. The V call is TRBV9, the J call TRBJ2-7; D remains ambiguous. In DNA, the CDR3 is TGTGCCAGCAGCGAACTGGCTGGTTCGGACGAGCAGTACTTC. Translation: CASSELAGSDEQYF.